This TCR beta chain stems from a study of memory CD4+ T cells and cytomegalovirus serostatus. Study-wide context: Of the healthy Belgian adults, several were CMV seropositive and approximately 25 seronegative.

V lost 6 bases to trimming and J lost 6 bases; unmatched junction nucleotides: 7. The germline gives CDR1 MNHEY, CDR2 SMNVEV (reference sequence). The CDR3 covers 15 residues. Per the study methods: Out-of-frame sequences were removed, leaving 2,204,828 distinct TCRbeta sequences. Profiled with immunoSEQ multiplex PCR; TCRdb holds only in-frame clones, not every one. Clonal size and the V and J genes are those of that table, whereas D and trimming came from the DNA. This sample has approximately 63,000 clones, with 80% found just once. The sort gate was single viable CD3+CD4+CD8-CD45RO+ cells for memory CD4+ T cells. After thawing, CD4+ T cells were positively selected.

Sequenced: memory CD4+ T cells from blood. The TCR comes from an adult in good health and CMV-seronegative. Some clones in this sample may be carry-over from other donors' samples. V and J are TRBV27 and TRBJ2-2, with 10 bases fitting TRBD1. The chain's CDR3 is CASRRAGTGAGELFF. As DNA, the CDR3 is TGTGCCAGCAGACGAGCCGGGACAGGGGCCGGGGAGCTGTTTTTT.